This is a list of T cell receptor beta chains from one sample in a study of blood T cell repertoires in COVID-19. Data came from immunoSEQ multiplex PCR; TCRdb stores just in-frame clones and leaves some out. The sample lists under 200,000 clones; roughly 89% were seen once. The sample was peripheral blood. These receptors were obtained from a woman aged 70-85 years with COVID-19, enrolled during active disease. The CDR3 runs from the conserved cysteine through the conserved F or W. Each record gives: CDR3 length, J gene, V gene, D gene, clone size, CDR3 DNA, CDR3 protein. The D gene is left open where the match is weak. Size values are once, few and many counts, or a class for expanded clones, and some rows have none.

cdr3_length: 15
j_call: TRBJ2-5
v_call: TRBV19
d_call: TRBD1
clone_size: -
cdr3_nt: TGTGCCAGTAGTATAACAGGGGGCGAGGAAGAGACCCAGTACTTC
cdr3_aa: CASSITGGEEETQYF

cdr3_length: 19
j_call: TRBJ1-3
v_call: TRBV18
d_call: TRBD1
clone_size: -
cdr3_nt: TGTGCCAGCTCACCATTGCGAGGGGACAGTGCGAGCTCTGGAAACACCATATATTTT
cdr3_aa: CASSPLRGDSASSGNTIYF

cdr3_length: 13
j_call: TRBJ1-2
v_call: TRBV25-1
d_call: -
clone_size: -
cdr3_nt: TGTGCCAGCAGTGAATTCCGGGAAGGTGGCTACACCTTC
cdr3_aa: CASSEFREGGYTF

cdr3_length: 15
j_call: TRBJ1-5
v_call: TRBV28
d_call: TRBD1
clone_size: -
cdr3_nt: TGTGCCAGCAGTTTACCCGGACAGGGATATCAGCCCCAGCATTTT
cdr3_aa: CASSLPGQGYQPQHF

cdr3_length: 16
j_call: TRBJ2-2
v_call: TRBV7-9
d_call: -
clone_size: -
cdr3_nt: TGTGCCAGCAGCTTAAGGGCAGGGCCGAACACCGGGGAGCTGTTTTTT
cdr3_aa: CASSLRAGPNTGELFF

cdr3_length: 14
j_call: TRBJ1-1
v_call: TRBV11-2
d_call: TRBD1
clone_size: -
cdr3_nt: TGTGCCAGCAGCCGCGGACAGGGGATAAGAGAAGCTTTCTTT
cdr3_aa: CASSRGQGIREAFF

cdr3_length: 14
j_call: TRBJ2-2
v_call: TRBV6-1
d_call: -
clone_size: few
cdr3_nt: TGTGCCAGCAGTGAAGCGGCAGGGGCCGGGGAGCTGTTTTTT
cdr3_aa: CASSEAAGAGELFF

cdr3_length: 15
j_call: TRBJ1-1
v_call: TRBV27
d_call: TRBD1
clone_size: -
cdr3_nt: TGTGCCAGCAGTCCGGACAGGGCGGAGAACACTGAAGCTTTCTTT
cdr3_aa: CASSPDRAENTEAFF

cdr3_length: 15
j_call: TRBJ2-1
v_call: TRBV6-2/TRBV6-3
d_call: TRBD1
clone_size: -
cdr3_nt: TGTGCCAGCAGTCGACAGGGCCCGACCTACAATGAGCAGTTCTTC
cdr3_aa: CASSRQGPTYNEQFF

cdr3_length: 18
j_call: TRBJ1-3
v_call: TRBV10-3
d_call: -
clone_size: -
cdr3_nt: TGTGCCATCACCCCAGCCGCGGGGGGGTCAGGCTCTGGAAACACCATATATTTT
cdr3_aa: CAITPAAGGSGSGNTIYF

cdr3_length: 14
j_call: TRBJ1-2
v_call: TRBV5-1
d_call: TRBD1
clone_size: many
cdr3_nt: TGCGCCAGCAGCTCCAGACAGGGGGCTCGGGGCTACACCTTC
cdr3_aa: CASSSRQGARGYTF

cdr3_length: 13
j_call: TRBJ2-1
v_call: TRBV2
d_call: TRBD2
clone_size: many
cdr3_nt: TGTGCCTCCAGCGGGGGCTCCTACAATGAGCAGTTCTTC
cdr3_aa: CASSGGSYNEQFF

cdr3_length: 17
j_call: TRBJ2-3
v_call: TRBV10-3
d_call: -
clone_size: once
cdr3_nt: TGTGCCATCAGTGAGTCGTTTTCAGGGGTAGGCACAGATACGCAGTATTTT
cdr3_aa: CAISESFSGVGTDTQYF

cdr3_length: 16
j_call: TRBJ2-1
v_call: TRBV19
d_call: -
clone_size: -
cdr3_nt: TGTGCCAGTAGTGCGAGGGTCTCCCGGAGCGGGAATGAGCAGTTCTTC
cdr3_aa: CASSARVSRSGNEQFF

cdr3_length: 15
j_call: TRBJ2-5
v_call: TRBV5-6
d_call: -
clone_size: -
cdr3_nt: TGTGCCAGCAGCGGACTACAGGGGCGCAGGGAGACCCAGTACTTC
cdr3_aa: CASSGLQGRRETQYF

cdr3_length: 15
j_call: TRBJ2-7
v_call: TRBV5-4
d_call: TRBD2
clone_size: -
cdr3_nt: TGTGCCAGCAGCCTAGCGGGGGGGCTTGGTGACGAGCAGTACTTC
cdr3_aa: CASSLAGGLGDEQYF

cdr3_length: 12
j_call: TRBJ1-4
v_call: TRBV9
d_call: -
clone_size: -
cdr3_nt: TGTGCCAGCTCGGTAGAGAATGAAAAACTGTTTTTT
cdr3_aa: CASSVENEKLFF

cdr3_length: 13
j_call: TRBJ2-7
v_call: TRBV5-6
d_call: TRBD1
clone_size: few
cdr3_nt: TGTGCCAGCAGCCGTGACAGGGTAGGCGAGCAGTACTTC
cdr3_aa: CASSRDRVGEQYF

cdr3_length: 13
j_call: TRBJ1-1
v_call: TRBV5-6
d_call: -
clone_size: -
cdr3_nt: TGTGCCAGCAGCTTGGCGGCGGACACTGAAGCTTTCTTT
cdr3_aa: CASSLAADTEAFF

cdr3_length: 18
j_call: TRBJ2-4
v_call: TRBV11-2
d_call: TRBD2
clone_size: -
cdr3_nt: TGTGCCAGCAGCATCCCGACTAGCGGGGGTTCTAACAAAAACATTCAGTACTTC
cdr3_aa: CASSIPTSGGSNKNIQYF

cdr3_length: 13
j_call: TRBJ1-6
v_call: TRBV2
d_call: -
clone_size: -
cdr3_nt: TGTGCCAGCAGCGTGAGCCCGAATTCACCCCTCCACTTT
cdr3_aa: CASSVSPNSPLHF

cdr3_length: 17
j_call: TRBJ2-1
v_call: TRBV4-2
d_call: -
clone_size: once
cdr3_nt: TGTGCCAGCAGCCGAGGACGCCGGGGAAGCTCCTACAATGAGCAGTTCTTC
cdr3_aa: CASSRGRRGSSYNEQFF

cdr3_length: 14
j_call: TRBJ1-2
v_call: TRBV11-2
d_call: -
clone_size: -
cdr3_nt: TGTGCCAGCAGCTTGACAGCAGGGGTCTATGGCTACACCTTC
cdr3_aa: CASSLTAGVYGYTF

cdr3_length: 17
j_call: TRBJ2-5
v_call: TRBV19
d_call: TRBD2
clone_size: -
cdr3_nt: TGTGCCAGTAGTATGCCCGGGGCGGGGGGGGCAGAGGAGACCCAGTACTTC
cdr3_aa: CASSMPGAGGAEETQYF

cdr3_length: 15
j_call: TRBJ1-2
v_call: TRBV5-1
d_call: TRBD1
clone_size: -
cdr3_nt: TGCGCCAGCAGCCCAGTCCTGGGACAGGGGAATGGCTACACCTTC
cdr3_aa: CASSPVLGQGNGYTF

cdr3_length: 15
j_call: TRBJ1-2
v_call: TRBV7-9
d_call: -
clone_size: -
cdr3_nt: TGTGCCAGCAGCTTAGCTGGAGGGACTAACTATGGCTACACCTTC
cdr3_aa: CASSLAGGTNYGYTF

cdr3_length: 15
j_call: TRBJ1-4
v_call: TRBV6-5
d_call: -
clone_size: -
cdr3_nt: TGTGCCAGCAGTTACGCAGGGTTCACTAATGAAAAACTGTTTTTT
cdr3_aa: CASSYAGFTNEKLFF

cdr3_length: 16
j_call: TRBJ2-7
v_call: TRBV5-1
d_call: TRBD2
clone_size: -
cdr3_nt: TGCGCCAGCAGCCCCTCTAGCGGGGGGCTTTCCTACGAGCAGTACTTC
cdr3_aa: CASSPSSGGLSYEQYF

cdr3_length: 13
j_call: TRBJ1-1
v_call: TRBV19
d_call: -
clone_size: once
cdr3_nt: TGTGCCAGTAGTCCCGGGTGGAGCACTGAAGCTTTCTTT
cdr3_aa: CASSPGWSTEAFF

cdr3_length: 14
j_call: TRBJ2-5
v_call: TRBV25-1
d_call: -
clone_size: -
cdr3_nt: TGTGCCAGCAGTGAGCTCGCGGGCAGAGAGACCCAGTACTTC
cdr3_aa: CASSELAGRETQYF

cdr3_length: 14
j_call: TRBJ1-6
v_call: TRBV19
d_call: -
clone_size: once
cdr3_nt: TGTGCCAGTCTAAAACAGGGAGGGATTTCACCCCTCCACTTT
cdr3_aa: CASLKQGGISPLHF

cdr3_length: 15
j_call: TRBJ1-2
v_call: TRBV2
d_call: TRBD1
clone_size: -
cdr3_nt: TGTGCCAGCAGGAAAGACAGGGCAACTTACTATGGCTACACCTTC
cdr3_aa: CASRKDRATYYGYTF

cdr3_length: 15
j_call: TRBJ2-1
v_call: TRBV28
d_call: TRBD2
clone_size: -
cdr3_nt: TGTGCCAGCAGCCCGGGACTAGCGGGGGTTGATGAGCAGTTCTTC
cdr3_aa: CASSPGLAGVDEQFF

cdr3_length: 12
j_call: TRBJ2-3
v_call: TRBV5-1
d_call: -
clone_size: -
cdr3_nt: TGCGCCAGCAGCTTGGAGGGAGGTACGCAGTATTTT
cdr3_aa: CASSLEGGTQYF

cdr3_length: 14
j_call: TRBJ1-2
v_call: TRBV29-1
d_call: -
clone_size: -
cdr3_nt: TGCAGCGTTGAAGATTGGCAGACTAACTATGGCTACACCTTC
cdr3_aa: CSVEDWQTNYGYTF

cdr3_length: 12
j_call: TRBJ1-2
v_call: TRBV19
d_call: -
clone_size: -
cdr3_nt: TGTGCCAGTAGTATGGCATTGTATGGCTACACCTTC
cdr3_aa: CASSMALYGYTF

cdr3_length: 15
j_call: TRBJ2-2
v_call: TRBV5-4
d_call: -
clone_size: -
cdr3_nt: TGTGCCAGCAGCTTCGGCGGGGGCCGAACCGGGGAGCTGTTTTTT
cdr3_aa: CASSFGGGRTGELFF

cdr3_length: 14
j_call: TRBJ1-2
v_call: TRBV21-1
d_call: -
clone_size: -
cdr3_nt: TGTGCCAGCAGCAAAGGGGCAGCTAACTATGGCTACACCTTC
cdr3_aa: CASSKGAANYGYTF

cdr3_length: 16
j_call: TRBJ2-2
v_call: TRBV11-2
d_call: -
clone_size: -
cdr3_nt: TGTGCCAGCAGCCCGGACGGGGTACACGAAGCGGGGGAGCTGTTTTTT
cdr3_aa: CASSPDGVHEAGELFF

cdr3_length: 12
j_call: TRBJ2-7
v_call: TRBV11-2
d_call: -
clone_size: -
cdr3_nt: TGTGCCAGCAGCCCAAACAATTTAGAGCAGTACTTC
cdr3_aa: CASSPNNLEQYF

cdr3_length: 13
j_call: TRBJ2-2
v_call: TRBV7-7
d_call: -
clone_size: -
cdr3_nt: TGTGCCAGCAGCTTATATCGTTCCGGGGAGCTGTTTTTT
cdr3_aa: CASSLYRSGELFF

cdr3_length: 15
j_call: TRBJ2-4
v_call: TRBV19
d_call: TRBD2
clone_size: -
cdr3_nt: TGTGCCAGTGGGACTAGCGGGGGGACCAAAAACATTCAGTACTTC
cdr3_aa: CASGTSGGTKNIQYF

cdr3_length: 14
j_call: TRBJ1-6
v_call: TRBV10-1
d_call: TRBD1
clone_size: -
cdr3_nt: TGCGCCAGCAGTGTGGGACAGAATAATTCACCCCTCCACTTT
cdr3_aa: CASSVGQNNSPLHF

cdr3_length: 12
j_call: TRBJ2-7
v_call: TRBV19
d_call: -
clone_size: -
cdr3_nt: TGTGCCAGCAGCAACGGGGTCTACGAGCAGTACTTC
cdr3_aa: CASSNGVYEQYF

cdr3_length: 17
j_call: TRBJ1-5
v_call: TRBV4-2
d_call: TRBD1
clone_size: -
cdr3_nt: TGTGCCAGCAGCCAAGGGGGACAGGGTAAAGGAGATCAGCCCCAGCATTTT
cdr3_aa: CASSQGGQGKGDQPQHF

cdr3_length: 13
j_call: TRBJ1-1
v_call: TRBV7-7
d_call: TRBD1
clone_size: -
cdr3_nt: TGTGCCAGCAGCCGGGACAGGAACACTGAAGCTTTCTTT
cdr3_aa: CASSRDRNTEAFF

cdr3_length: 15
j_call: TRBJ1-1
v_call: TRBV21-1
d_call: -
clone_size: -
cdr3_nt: TGTGCCAGCAGCAAAGGGACCGGGGGAAACACTGAAGCTTTCTTT
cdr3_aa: CASSKGTGGNTEAFF

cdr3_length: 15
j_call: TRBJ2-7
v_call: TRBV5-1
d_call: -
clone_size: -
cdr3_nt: TGCGCCAGCAGCTCCGGGACACGGACTTCCTACGAGCAGTACTTC
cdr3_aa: CASSSGTRTSYEQYF

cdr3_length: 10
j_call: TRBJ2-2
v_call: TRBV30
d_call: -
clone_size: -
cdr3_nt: TGTGCCTGGAGTCTCGGGGAGCTGTTTTTT
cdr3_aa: CAWSLGELFF

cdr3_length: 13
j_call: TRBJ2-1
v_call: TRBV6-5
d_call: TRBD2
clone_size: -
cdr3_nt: TGTGCCAGTAAGCGGGGGGAACACAATGAGCAGTTCTTC
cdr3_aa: CASKRGEHNEQFF

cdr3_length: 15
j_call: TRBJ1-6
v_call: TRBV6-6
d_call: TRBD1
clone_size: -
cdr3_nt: TGTGCCAGCAGTTACTCGGGGACAGGGAATTCACCCCTCCACTTT
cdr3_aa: CASSYSGTGNSPLHF

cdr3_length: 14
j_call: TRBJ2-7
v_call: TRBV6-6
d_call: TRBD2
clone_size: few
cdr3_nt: TGTGCCAGCAGTTACGGCGGGGGGCCCTACGAGCAGTACTTC
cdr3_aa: CASSYGGGPYEQYF

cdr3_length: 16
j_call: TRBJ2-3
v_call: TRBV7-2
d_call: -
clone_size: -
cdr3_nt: TGTGCCAGCAGCCTTCGTGGGGGGGCGGGGTCAGATACGCAGTATTTT
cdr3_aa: CASSLRGGAGSDTQYF

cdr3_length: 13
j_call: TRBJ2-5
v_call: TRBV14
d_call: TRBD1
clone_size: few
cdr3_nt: TGTGCCAGCAGCGACAGGGTACGGGAGACCCAGTACTTC
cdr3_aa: CASSDRVRETQYF

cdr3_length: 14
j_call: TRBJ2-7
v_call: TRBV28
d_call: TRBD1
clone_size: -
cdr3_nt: TGTGCCAGCAGTCCCCCCCAGGGGGTCTACGAGCAGTACTTC
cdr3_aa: CASSPPQGVYEQYF